Shown below are 9 T cell receptor beta chains from a single sample sequenced in a study of response to subunit inactivated influenza vaccine. TCRdb recomputed calls from the RT-PCR reads with MiXCR, one row per CDR3 protein. The sample has 590,000 or so distinct CDR3 sequences, 12% to 15% seen once. The sample in question was PBMCs from blood, obtained 14 to 15 days before vaccination. These receptors originate from a man aged 45-65 years who received an inactivated influenza vaccine.

The rearrangement uses TRBV5-1 and TRBJ1-4, with D maybe TRBD1 (6 bases). The CDR3 has 15 amino acids. Germline V gives CDR1 SGHRS, CDR2 YFSETQ. Trimming removed 0 bases from V and 5 bases from J, with 11 bases in between. The CDR3 DNA is TGCGCCAGCAGCTTGGGGCAGGGGAAAAATGAAAAACTGTTTTTT. Translating it yields CASSLGQGKNEKLFF.

The CDR3 nucleotides read TGTGCCAGCAGCTTATCTTGGGCGGCGGGCGCAGATACGCAGTATTTT. Residues: CASSLSWAAGADTQYF. This sequence joins TRBV11-2 and TRBJ2-3; a possible D gene is TRBD2 (5 bases). The CDR3 covers 16 residues. V lost 2 bases and J 4 bases, leaving 16 bases between the germline ends. Germline V lookup: CDR1 SGHAT, CDR2 FQNNGV. The variable domain in full, with the rest retrieved from reference TRBV11-2 and TRBJ2-3, is EAGVAQSPRYKIIEKRQSVAFWCNPISGHATLYWYQQILGQGPKLLIQFQNNGVVDDSQLPKDRFSAERLKGVDSTLKIQPAKLEDSAVYLCASSLSWAAGADTQYFGPGTRLTVL.

Only a few counts were recorded for this clonotype. This sequence joins TRBV10-3 and TRBJ2-1, with a weak D call TRBD1 (5 bases). Germline lookup yields CDR1 ENHRY and CDR2 SYGVKD. V shed 4 bases and J shed 7 bases, with 20 bases lying between them. CDR3 length: 16 residues. The CDR3 bases are TGTGCCATCAGTGGCCCCGACAGTACCGTACCTAATGAGCAGTTCTTC. Protein product: CAISGPDSTVPNEQFF.

This clonotype was detected ten times or more. This chain connects TRBV3-1 to TRBJ2-5, with D perhaps TRBD1 (6 bases). This CDR3 spans 13 amino acids. The germline V and J ends were trimmed by 4 bases and 3 bases, with 9 bases remaining between them. Germline CDR1 reads LGHDT; CDR2 reads YNNKEL (reference sequence). CDR3 loop: CASSRGTKETQYF. The CDR3 bases are TGTGCCAGCAGCCGTGGGACAAAAGAGACCCAGTACTTC.

This clonotype was detected only a few times. CDR3 region: CASSLSDGNYYEQYF. As DNA, the CDR3 is TGTGCCAGCAGTTTATCCGACGGAAATTACTACGAGCAGTACTTC. The chain recombines TRBV27 with TRBJ2-7; D call uncertain. This CDR3 spans 15 amino acids. CDR1 is MNHEY and CDR2 is SMNVEV in the germline V gene (reference sequence). V was shortened by 0 bases and J by 3 bases, with 12 bases between the two germline ends.

This clonotype was recorded a few times. V usage is TRBV5-1 and J usage is TRBJ1-4; TRBD1 is a possible D gene (6 bases). V shed 4 bases and J shed 4 bases, with 11 bases lying between them. Per the germline V gene, CDR1 is SGHRS and CDR2 is YFSETQ. The CDR3 runs 14 residues. Here the CDR3 reads CASSLQGLNEKLFF. In nucleotides, the CDR3 is TGCGCCAGCAGCCTACAGGGCCTTAATGAAAAACTGTTTTTT. The full variable domain, rest sourced from reference TRBV5-1 and TRBJ1-4, is KAGVTQTPRYLIKTRGQQVTLSCSPISGHRSVSWYQQTPGQGLQFLFEYFSETQRNKGNFPGRFSGRQFSNSRSEMNVSTLELGDSALYLCASSLQGLNEKLFFGSGTQLSVL.

This clonotype showed up just a few times. This chain joins TRBV29-1 and TRBJ2-5; a possible D gene is TRBD2 (6 bases). Germline CDR1 is SQVTM and CDR2 is ANQGSEA. Trimming shortened V by 4 bases and J by 5 bases, and 26 bases separated the two germline ends. This CDR3 comprises 17 residues. This chain's CDR3 is CSVVLRDPGVTPETQYF. DNA for the CDR3: TGCAGCGTTGTCTTGAGGGACCCGGGAGTGACTCCCGAGACCCAGTACTTC.

The chain is built from TRBV7-2 and TRBJ2-7, with TRBD2 identical over 10 bases. The CDR3 runs 16 residues. V trimming: 1 base; J trimming: 7 bases; junction bases outside the gene matches: 10. CDR1 is SGHTA and CDR2 is FQGNSA in the germline V gene. The CDR3 coding sequence is TGTGCCAGCAGCTTAGGCGATGTGGGTAGCGGGGGGGAGCAGTACTTC. Amino acid sequence: CASSLGDVGSGGEQYF.

The genes are TRBV5-1 and TRBJ2-5; 12 nucleotides match TRBD2. This CDR3 has 16 residues. The germline gives CDR1 SGHRS, CDR2 YFSETQ. The V segment lost 4 bases and the J segment 1 base; nucleotides outside the gene matches: 5. This chain's CDR3 is CASSAGLAGSQETQYF. CDR3 nucleotides: TGCGCCAGCAGCGCTGGACTAGCGGGATCCCAAGAGACCCAGTACTTC. Combining the CDR3 with reference TRBV5-1 and TRBJ2-5 gives the whole variable domain KAGVTQTPRYLIKTRGQQVTLSCSPISGHRSVSWYQQTPGQGLQFLFEYFSETQRNKGNFPGRFSGRQFSNSRSEMNVSTLELGDSALYLCASSAGLAGSQETQYFGPGTRLLVL.